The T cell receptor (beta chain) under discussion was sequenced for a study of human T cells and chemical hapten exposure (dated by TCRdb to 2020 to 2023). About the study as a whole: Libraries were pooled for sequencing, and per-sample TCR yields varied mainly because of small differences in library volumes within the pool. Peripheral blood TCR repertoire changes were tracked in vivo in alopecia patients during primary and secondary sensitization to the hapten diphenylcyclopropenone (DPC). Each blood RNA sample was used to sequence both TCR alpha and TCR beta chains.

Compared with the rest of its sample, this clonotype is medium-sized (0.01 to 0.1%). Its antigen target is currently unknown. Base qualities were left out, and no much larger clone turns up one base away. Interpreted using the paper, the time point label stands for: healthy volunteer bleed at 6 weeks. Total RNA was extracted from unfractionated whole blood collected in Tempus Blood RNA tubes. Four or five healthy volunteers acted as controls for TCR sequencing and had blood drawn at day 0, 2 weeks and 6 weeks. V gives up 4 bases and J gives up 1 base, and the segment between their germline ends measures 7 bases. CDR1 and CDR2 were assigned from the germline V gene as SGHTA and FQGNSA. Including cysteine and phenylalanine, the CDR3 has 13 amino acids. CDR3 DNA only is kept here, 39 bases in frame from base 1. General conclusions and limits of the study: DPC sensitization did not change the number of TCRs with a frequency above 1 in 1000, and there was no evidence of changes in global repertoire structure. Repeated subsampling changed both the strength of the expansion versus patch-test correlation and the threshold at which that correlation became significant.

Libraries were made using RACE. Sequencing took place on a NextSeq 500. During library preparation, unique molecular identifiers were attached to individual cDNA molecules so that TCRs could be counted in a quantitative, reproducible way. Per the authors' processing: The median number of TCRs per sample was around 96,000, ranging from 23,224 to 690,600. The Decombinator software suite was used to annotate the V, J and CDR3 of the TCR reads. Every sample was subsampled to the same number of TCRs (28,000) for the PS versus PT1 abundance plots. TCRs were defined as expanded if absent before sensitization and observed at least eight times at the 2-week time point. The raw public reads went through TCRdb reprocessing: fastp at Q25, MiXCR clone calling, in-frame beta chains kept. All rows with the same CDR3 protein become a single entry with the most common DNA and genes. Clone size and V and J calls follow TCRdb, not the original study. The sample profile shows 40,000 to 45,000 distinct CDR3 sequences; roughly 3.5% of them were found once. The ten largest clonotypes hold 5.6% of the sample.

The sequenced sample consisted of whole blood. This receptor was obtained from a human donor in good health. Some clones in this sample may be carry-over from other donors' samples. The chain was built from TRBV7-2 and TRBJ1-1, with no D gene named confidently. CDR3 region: CASSSYKNTEAFF. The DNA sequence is TGTGCCAGCAGCTCCTACAAGAACACTGAAGCTTTCTTT.